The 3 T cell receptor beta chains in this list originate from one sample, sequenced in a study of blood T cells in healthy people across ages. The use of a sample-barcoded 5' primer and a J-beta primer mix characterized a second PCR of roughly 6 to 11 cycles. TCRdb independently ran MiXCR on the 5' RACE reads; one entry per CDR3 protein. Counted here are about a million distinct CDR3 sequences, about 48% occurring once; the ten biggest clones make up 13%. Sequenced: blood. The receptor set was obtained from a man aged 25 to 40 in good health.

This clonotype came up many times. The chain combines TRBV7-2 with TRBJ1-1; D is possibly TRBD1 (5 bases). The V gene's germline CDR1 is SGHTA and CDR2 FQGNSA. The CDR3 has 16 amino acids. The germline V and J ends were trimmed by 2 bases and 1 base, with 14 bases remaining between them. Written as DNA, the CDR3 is TGTGCCAGCAGCTTACGGGCAGGGTCCGAGAACACTGAAGCTTTCTTT. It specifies CASSLRAGSENTEAFF.

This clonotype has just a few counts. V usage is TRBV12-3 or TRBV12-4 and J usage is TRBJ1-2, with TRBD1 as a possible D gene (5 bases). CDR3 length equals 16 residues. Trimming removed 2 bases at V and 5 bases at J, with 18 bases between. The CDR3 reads CASSLTAGRGDYGYTF. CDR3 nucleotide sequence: TGTGCCAGCAGTTTAACTGCGGGCCGGGGGGATTATGGCTACACCTTC.

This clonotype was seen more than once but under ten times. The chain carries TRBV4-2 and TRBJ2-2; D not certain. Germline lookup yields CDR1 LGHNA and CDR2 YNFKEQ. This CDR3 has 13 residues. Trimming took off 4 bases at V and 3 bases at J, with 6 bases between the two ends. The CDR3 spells CASSRGDTGELFF. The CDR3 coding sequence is TGTGCCAGCAGCCGTGGGGACACCGGGGAGCTGTTTTTT.